The 22 T cell receptor beta chains presented below share a single source sample, sequenced in a study of identifying expanded T cells in peripheral blood. The data were produced by immunoSEQ multiplex PCR, yet TCRdb's version contains in-frame clones alone and is incomplete. The data show 75,000 to 95,000 clones, approximately 85% seen once. The source material was blood. These TCRs come from a person aged 18 to 70 in good health.

This clone was observed a few times. The chain combines TRBV11-2 with TRBJ1-2; D not resolved. The germline V gene encodes CDR1 SGHAT and CDR2 FQNNGV. Trimming shortened V by 0 bases and J by 6 bases, and 11 bases separated the two germline ends. This CDR3 is 14 amino acids long. CDR3 sequence: CASSLDRELHGYTF. In nucleotides, the CDR3 is TGTGCCAGCAGCTTAGATAGAGAGCTCCATGGCTACACCTTC.

The chain carries TRBV9 and TRBJ1-1, with D tentatively TRBD1 (5 bases). The V end lost 2 bases, the J end lost 2 bases, and 13 bases lay between the germline ends. The length of the CDR3 is 15 residues. Looked up from germline, CDR1 is SGDLS and CDR2 is YYNGEE. As DNA, the CDR3 is TGTGCCAGCAGCGTCGGGGCAGGGCCCAACACTGAAGCTTTCTTT. Its translation is CASSVGAGPNTEAFF.

This chain links TRBV7-6 with TRBJ1-6, with TRBD1 identical over 10 bases. CDR3 length equals 16 residues. The ends lost 5 bases at V and 7 bases at J; junction bases unmatched: 8. Per the germline V gene, CDR1 is SGHVS and CDR2 is FNYEAQ. CDR3 region: CASSPSGTGVNSPLHF. The CDR3 DNA reads TGTGCCAGCAGCCCCTCCGGGACAGGGGTGAATTCACCCCTCCACTTT.

The genes are TRBV6-5 and TRBJ1-3; no firm D call. The CDR3 is made up of 16 amino acids. The V end lost 2 bases, the J end lost 2 bases, and 13 bases lay between the germline ends. The germline gives CDR1 MNHEY, CDR2 SVGAGI. The CDR3 sequence is CASSYQTEIAGNTIYF. The CDR3, as DNA: TGTGCCAGCAGTTACCAAACAGAGATAGCTGGAAACACCATATATTTT.

As concerns this clone: Other DNA sequences from this sample encode an identical CDR3 as well. This chain connects TRBV14 to TRBJ2-1, with D unresolved. The length of the CDR3 is 13 residues. Trimming pared 4 bases from V and 3 bases from J, leaving 7 bases between. The germline V gene encodes CDR1 SGHDN and CDR2 FVKESK. The CDR3 here is CASSRQSYNEQFF. The CDR3 DNA reads TGTGCCAGCAGCCGCCAAAGCTACAATGAGCAGTTCTTC.

J is TRBJ1-2 and V is TRBV7-9, with a weak D call TRBD1 (5 bases). V was shortened by 5 bases and J by 4 bases, with 17 bases between the two germline ends. This CDR3 has 15 amino acids. In germline, CDR1 is SEHNR, CDR2 FQNEAQ (reference sequence). CDR3 sequence: CASSPVGSGTYGYTF. DNA for the CDR3: TGTGCCAGCAGCCCGGTAGGTTCTGGGACCTATGGCTACACCTTC.

The rearrangement links TRBV6-5 to TRBJ2-1; TRBD2 might be the D (6 bases). The CDR3 runs to 14 residues. CDR1 and CDR2 from the germline V gene are MNHEY and SVGAGI. V lost 5 bases and J lost 1, with 9 bases in between. DNA of the CDR3: TGTGCCAGCAGTGATGGAGGGTCCTACAATGAGCAGTTCTTC. Translated: CASSDGGSYNEQFF.

The chain joins TRBV13 to TRBJ2-5; D is unclear. Germline lookup yields CDR1 PRHDT and CDR2 FYEKMQ (reference sequence). Trimming removed 0 bases at V and 1 base at J, with 6 bases between. The CDR3 has 14 amino acids. The CDR3 protein is CASSLGQIQETQYF. As DNA, the CDR3 is TGTGCCAGCAGCTTAGGACAGATCCAAGAGACCCAGTACTTC.

This chain uses TRBV7-2 with TRBJ1-4; TRBD1 might be the D (5 bases). The ends were cut back, 5 bases at V and 8 bases at J, with 12 bases in the middle. CDR3 length equals 13 residues. Germline CDR1 reads SGHTA; CDR2 reads FQGNSA. DNA for the CDR3: TGTGCCAGCAGCCAGGGACGAGTGGAAAAACTGTTTTTT. Protein: CASSQGRVEKLFF.

This clone appeared once. The chain is built from TRBV19 and TRBJ1-1; no firm D call. CDR1 and CDR2 (germline): LNHDA, SQIVND (reference sequence). Trimming removed 0 bases from V and 0 bases from J, with 5 bases in between. The CDR3 contains 14 residues. The CDR3 DNA is TGTGCCAGTAGTATAGAGTTGGTGAACACTGAAGCTTTCTTT. Protein product: CASSIELVNTEAFF.

The rearrangement links TRBV16 to TRBJ1-1, with D hard to call. V lost 2 bases and J 5 bases, leaving 9 bases between the germline ends. The CDR3 runs to 13 residues. Germline V gives CDR1 KGHSY, CDR2 FQNENV. CDR3 residues: CASSQGILTEAFF. CDR3 in DNA: TGTGCCAGCAGCCAAGGGATTCTTACTGAAGCTTTCTTT.

The chain combines TRBV6-1 with TRBJ2-7; D assignment may be TRBD1 or TRBD2 (5 bases each). Germline V gene lookup returns CDR1 MNHNS and CDR2 SASEGT. The V end was cut by 3 bases, the J end by 1 base, with 13 bases between. The CDR3 spans 15 residues. The CDR3 DNA is TGTGCCAGCAGTGAGGGGGTAACCATATCCTACGAGCAGTACTTC. Its translation is CASSEGVTISYEQYF.

The chain is built from TRBV25-1 and TRBJ2-2; D might be TRBD2 (5 bases). The CDR3 has 14 residues. The germline gives CDR1 MGHDK, CDR2 SYGVNS. The V end lost 3 bases, the J end lost 5 bases, and 10 bases lay between the germline ends. CDR3 sequence: CASSDSPGTGELFF. CDR3 bases: TGTGCCAGCAGTGATAGCCCGGGGACCGGGGAGCTGTTTTTT.

The V call is TRBV5-6, the J call TRBJ2-3, with D perhaps matching TRBD1 or TRBD2 (5 bases each). The CDR3 has 13 amino acids. The V end lost 4 bases, the J end lost 4 bases, and 10 bases lay between the germline ends. Germline V gene lookup returns CDR1 SGHDT and CDR2 YYEEEE. The CDR3 sequence: CASSPRGSDTQYF. DNA for the CDR3: TGTGCCAGCAGCCCTCGGGGCTCAGATACGCAGTATTTT.

The chain carries TRBV5-8 and TRBJ1-1, with D unresolved. The germline gives CDR1 SGHTS, CDR2 YDEGEE. The germline V and J ends were trimmed by 5 bases and 5 bases, with 7 bases remaining between them. This CDR3 spans 11 amino acids. Here the CDR3 DNA reads TGTGCCAGCAGACAGACTACTGAAGCTTTCTTT. Translated: CASRQTTEAFF.

The J gene is TRBJ2-5, the V gene TRBV6-6, with no clear D. Germline assignment: CDR1 MNHNY and CDR2 SVGAGI (reference sequence). Deletions cut 0 bases from V and 4 bases from J, with 6 bases between. CDR3 length equals 13 residues. The CDR3 loop is CASSYSGRETQYF. Here the CDR3 DNA reads TGTGCCAGCAGTTACTCCGGGCGAGAGACCCAGTACTTC.

This clone has just one count. The chain couples TRBV6-5 to TRBJ1-1; D is unresolved. There are 13 residues in the CDR3. CDR1 and CDR2 from the germline V gene are MNHEY and SVGAGI. Between the trimmed V and J ends, which lost 5 bases and 1 base, there was a span of 8 bases. CDR3 loop: CASSVQANTEAFF. CDR3 sequence (DNA): TGTGCCAGCAGTGTTCAGGCGAACACTGAAGCTTTCTTT.

In the case of this clone: An end of the junction does not agree with germline; a read error may underlie this. This rearrangement joins TRBV11-2 to TRBJ2-7; 7 positions agree with TRBD1. Looked up from germline, CDR1 is SGHAT and CDR2 is FQNNGV. The CDR3 spans 11 residues. The CDR3 sequence is CASSLGQEVCF. In DNA form, the CDR3 reads TGTGCCAGCAGCCTCGGACAGGAGGTATGCTTC.

The chain uses TRBV18 and TRBJ2-7; perhaps TRBD1 as D (7 bases). The germline V gene encodes CDR1 KGHSH and CDR2 LQKENI. The CDR3 totals 16 residues. Trimming left V 4 bases short and J 0 bases short, with 16 bases between. The CDR3 region is CASSLLQGGPSYEQYF. Written as DNA, the CDR3 is TGTGCCAGCTCACTCCTCCAGGGGGGACCCTCCTACGAGCAGTACTTC.

The chain recombines TRBV5-1 with TRBJ1-2; D ambiguous. Germline V lookup: CDR1 SGHRS, CDR2 YFSETQ. The V end lost 0 bases, the J end lost 3 bases, and 6 bases lay between the germline ends. This CDR3 is built from 13 residues. The CDR3 spells CASSLGGDYGYTF. The DNA of the CDR3 is TGCGCCAGCAGCTTGGGGGGTGACTATGGCTACACCTTC.

This rearrangement joins TRBV7-9 to TRBJ1-5, with D perhaps TRBD1 (5 bases). Germline V lookup: CDR1 SEHNR, CDR2 FQNEAQ (reference sequence). V gave up 5 bases and J gave up 7 bases, with 18 bases separating them. This CDR3 is built from 15 residues. The DNA of the CDR3 is TGTGCCAGCAGCCAGGGCTCCCAAGGAGGGCAGCCCCAGCATTTT. It is translated as CASSQGSQGGQPQHF.

The chain joins TRBV7-3 to TRBJ1-6; D ambiguous. Trimming removed 1 base at V and 3 bases at J, with 4 bases between. The CDR3 length is 14 residues. Germline-derived CDR1 and CDR2 are SGHTA and FQGTGA. The CDR3 spells CASSLKDYNSPLHF. The CDR3 nucleotides read TGTGCCAGCAGCTTAAAGGACTATAATTCACCCCTCCACTTT.